These T cell receptor beta chains were read from a single sample in a study of radiation and T cells in renal cell carcinoma. Clones were read by immunoSEQ multiplex PCR, and TCRdb kept only the in-frame ones, dropping some. The table has 140,000 to 150,000 clones, around 88% seen once; the top ten hold 15% to 20%. The material sequenced was blood, taken from a patient whose treatment included radiotherapy and nephrectomy. Receptors originate from a woman in her forties or fifties with renal cell carcinoma. Each CDR3 is given with its conserved first and last residue. The order of the fields is clone size, V gene, J gene, CDR3 protein. Some rows have no size entry. The others give once, few or many, or a class for an expanded clone.

.,TRBV11-3,TRBJ2-1,CASSLVGLAGEQFF
.,TRBV28,TRBJ2-7,CASTTGASYEQYF
.,TRBV2,TRBJ1-2,CASSEGWGQASSYTF
.,TRBV6-1,TRBJ1-3,CASSELQSSSGNTIYF
.,TRBV5-1,TRBJ2-1,CASSLALADYNEQFF
.,TRBV6-6,TRBJ1-4,CAIRREPSEKLFF
.,TRBV18,TRBJ1-2,CASSPSPMTGVGFGYTF
.,TRBV19,TRBJ1-5,CASRQDGNQPQHF
.,TRBV2,TRBJ1-5,CASMGDSLNQPQHF
once,TRBV27,TRBJ2-7,CASSWGTSGSYEQYF
.,TRBV9,TRBJ1-3,CASSVGSGGQNSGNTIYF
.,TRBV7-9,TRBJ1-1,CASSLSTTEAFF
.,TRBV6-1,TRBJ2-2,CASREGAGQARTGELFF
.,TRBV30,TRBJ1-3,CAWSGDLGHLSGNTIYF
.,TRBV7-2,TRBJ1-1,CASSSNRGGTEAFF
few,TRBV11-2,TRBJ1-1,CASSPGDTEAFF
.,TRBV10-3,TRBJ1-4,CAISVGTGPNEKLFF
.,TRBV29-1,TRBJ1-2,CSVEKEAYGYTF
.,TRBV4-1,TRBJ2-5,CASRGLAGPRAQYF
.,TRBV19,TRBJ2-6,CASSMEGTTHYGANVLTF
.,TRBV19,TRBJ2-7,CASSGFGSGSYEQYF
.,TRBV5-1,TRBJ2-7,CASSFDRPREQYF
.,TRBV5-1,TRBJ1-3,CASSPGPTGNTIYF
.,TRBV4-3,TRBJ1-2,CASSQDPGQGDGYTF
.,TRBV5-1,TRBJ2-7,CASSLEAGLAGIYEQYF
.,TRBV18,TRBJ2-7,CASSPFQGAVEQYF
.,TRBV28,TRBJ1-2,CASGAGETNYGYTF
.,TRBV2,TRBJ1-2,CASSEGQRRYGYTF
.,TRBV5-1,TRBJ2-5,CASSLQGSGGVETQYF
.,TRBV7-2,TRBJ2-7,CASSSGAWYEQYF
.,TRBV5-4,TRBJ1-1,CASSLGSTEAFF
.,TRBV6-6,TRBJ1-5,CASSYPDSNQPQHF
.,TRBV9,TRBJ2-2,CASSSQTPKDTGELFF
.,TRBV5-4,TRBJ2-2,CASSLAGVGPGTGELFF
.,TRBV4-1,TRBJ1-2,CASSQDPGKANYGYTF
.,TRBV5-8,TRBJ2-7,CASSSNRVNRYEQYF
.,TRBV7-2,TRBJ2-1,CASSLGGTLREQFF
few,TRBV5-4,TRBJ2-7,CASSPRGPYEQYF
.,TRBV6-5,TRBJ2-7,CASSYGRTSREQYF
.,TRBV27,TRBJ1-2,CASSLQGEVYGYTF
few,TRBV7-9,TRBJ1-1,CASSLGQANTEAFF
.,TRBV5-6,TRBJ2-3,CASSLGGRGDTQYF
.,TRBV23-1,TRBJ2-7,CASSRQREQYF
few,TRBV6-5,TRBJ1-5,CASSMTGYWDQPQHF
.,TRBV9,TRBJ2-3,CASSVRVGQGTDTQYF
.,TRBV7-3,TRBJ2-1,CASSSGTRREQFF
.,TRBV19,TRBJ2-5,CASTRQGGETQYF
.,TRBV9,TRBJ2-1,CASSFQTSPAYNEQFF
few,TRBV19,TRBJ2-7,CASSIPTGNEQYF
.,TRBV10-3,TRBJ2-7,CAIRGSGKAYEQYF
.,TRBV15,TRBJ1-5,CATSRDGQTNQPQHF
.,TRBV10-2,TRBJ1-6,CASRDLEDRLHF
.,TRBV13,TRBJ1-1,CASSSRRTGATEAFF
.,TRBV9,TRBJ2-3,CASSVELAGVTDTQYF